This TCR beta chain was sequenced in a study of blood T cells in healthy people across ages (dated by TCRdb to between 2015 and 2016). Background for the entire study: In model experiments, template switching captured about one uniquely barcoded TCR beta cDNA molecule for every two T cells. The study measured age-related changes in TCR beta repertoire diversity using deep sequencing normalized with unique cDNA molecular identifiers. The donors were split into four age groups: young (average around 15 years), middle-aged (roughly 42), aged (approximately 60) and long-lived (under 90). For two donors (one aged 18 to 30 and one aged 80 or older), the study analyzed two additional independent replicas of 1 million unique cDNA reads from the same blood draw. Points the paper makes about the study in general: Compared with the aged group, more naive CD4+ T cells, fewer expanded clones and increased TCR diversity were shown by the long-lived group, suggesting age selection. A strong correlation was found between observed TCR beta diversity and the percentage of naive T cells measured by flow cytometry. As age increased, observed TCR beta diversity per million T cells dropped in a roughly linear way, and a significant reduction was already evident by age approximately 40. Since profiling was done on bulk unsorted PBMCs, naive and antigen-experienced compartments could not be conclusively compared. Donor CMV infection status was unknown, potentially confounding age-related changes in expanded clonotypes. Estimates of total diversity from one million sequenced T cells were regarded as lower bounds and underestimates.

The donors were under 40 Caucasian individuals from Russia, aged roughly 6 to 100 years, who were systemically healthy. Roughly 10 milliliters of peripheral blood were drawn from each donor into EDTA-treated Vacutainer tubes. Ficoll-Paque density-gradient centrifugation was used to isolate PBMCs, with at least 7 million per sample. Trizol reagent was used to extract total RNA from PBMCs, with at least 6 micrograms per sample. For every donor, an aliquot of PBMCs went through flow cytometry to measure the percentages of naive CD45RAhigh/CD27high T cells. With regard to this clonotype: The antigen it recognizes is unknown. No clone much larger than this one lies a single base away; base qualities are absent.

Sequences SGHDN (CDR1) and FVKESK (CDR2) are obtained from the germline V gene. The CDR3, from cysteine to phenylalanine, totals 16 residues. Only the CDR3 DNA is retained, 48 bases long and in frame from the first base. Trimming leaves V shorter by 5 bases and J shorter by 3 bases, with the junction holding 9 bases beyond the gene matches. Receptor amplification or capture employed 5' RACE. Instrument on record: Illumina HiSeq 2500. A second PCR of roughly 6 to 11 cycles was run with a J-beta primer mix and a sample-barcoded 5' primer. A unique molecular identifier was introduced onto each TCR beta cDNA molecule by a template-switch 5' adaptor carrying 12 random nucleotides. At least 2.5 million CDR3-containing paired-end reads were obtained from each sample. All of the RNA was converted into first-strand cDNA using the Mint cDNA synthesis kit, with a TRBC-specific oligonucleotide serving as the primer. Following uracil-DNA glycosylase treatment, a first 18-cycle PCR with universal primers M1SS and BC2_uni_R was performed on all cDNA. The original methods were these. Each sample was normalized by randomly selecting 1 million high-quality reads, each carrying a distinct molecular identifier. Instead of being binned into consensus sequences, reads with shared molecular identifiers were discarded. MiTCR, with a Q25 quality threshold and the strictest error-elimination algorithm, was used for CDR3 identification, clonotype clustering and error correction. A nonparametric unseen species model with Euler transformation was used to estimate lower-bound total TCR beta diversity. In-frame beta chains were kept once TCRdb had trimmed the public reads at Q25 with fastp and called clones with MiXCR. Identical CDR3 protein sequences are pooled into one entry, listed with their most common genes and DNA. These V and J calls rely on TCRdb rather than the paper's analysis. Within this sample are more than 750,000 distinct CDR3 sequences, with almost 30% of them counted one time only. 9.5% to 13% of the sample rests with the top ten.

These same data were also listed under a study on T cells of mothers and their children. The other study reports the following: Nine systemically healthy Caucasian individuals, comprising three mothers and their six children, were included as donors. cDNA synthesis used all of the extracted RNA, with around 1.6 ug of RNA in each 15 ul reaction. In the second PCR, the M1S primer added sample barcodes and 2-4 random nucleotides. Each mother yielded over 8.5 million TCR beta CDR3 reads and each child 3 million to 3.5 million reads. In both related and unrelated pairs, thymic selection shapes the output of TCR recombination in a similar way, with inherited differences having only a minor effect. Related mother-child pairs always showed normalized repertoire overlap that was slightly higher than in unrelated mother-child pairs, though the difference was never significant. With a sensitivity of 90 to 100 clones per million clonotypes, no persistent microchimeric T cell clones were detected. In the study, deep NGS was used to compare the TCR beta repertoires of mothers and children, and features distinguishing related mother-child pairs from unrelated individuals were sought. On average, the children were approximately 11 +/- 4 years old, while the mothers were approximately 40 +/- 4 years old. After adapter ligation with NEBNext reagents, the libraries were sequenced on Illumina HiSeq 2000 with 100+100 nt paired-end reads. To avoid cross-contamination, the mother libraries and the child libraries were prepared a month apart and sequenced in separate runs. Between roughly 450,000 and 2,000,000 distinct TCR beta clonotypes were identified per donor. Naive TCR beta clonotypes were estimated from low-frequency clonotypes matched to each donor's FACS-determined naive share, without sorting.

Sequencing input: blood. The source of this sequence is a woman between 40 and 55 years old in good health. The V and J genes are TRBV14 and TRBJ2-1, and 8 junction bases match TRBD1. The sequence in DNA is TGTGCCAGCAGCAACACCCGGGACAGGAACTACAATGAGCAGTTCTTC. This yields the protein CASSNTRDRNYNEQFF. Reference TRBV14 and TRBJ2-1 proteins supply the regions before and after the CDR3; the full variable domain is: EAGVTQFPSHSVIEKGQTVTLRCDPISGHDNLYWYRRVMGKEIKFLLHFVKESKQDESGMPNNRFLAERTGGTYSTLKVQPAELEDSGVYFCASSNTRDRNYNEQFFGPGTRLTVL.